This T cell receptor beta chain was sequenced during a study of blood T cell repertoires in COVID-19. In the study overall: The United States, Italy and Spain provided the acute and convalescent COVID-19 samples. PBMCs, B-cell-depleted T cells, or T cells provided the cDNA or gDNA that made up the material.

Sequencing used immunoSEQ multiplex PCR; TCRdb keeps in-frame clones, though not all of them. Found here are over 200,000 clones, around 88% of them singletons; the top ten hold roughly 7.8%. This CDR3 spans 16 amino acids. Germline CDR1 and CDR2: LNHDA and SQIVND (reference sequence). Trimming cost V 7 bases and J 3 bases; bases outside gene matches: 14. V and J are TRBV19 and TRBJ1-1; TRBD1 matches 7 bases. This sequence originates from a man in his forties with active or convalescent COVID-19. The sequencing input was peripheral blood. CDR3 protein: CASNDRRQGDDTEAFF. The CDR3 bases are TGTGCCAGTAACGATAGGAGGCAGGGGGATGACACTGAAGCTTTCTTT.